This TCR beta chain was observed in a study of early T cells in non-severe SARS-CoV-2 infection. About the research overall: Chains were not paired, and sequencing was done on bulk RNA from unsorted whole blood.

The CDR3 contains 14 residues. Germline lookup yields CDR1 ENHRY and CDR2 SYGVKD. V gave up 10 bases and J gave up 1 base; unmatched junction bases: 3. Molecules of cDNA were individually given unique molecular identifiers that were attached to them. TCRdb passed the 5' RACE reads through MiXCR, listing each CDR3 protein once. The repertoire has about 66,000 distinct CDR3 sequences, roughly 9.1% of them found once; the top ten carry about 3.5%. This clonotype was counted at least ten times. The sequenced material came from whole blood. The chain is built from TRBV10-3 and TRBJ2-2, with 10 bases lining up with TRBD2. The source is an adult who was a healthcare worker with PCR-confirmed SARS-CoV-2 infection or an uninfected control (not recorded which). CDR3 amino acids: CASGLAENTGELFF. The DNA for the CDR3 is TGTGCCAGCGGACTAGCGGAGAACACCGGGGAGCTGTTTTTT.